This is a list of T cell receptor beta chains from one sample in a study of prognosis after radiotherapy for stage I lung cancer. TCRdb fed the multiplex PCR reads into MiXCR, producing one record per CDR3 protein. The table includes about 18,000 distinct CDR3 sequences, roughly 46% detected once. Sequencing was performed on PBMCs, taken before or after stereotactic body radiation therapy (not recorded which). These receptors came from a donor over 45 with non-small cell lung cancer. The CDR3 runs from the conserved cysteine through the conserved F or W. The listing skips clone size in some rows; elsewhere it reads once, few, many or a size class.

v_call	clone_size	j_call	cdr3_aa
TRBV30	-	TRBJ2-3	CAWKGLSTDTQYF
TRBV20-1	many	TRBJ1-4	CSATQSPEKLFF
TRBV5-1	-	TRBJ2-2	CASSLAGTRIAVELFF
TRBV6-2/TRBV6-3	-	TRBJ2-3	CASSCTPLGVMEDSLDTQYF
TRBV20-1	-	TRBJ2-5	CSATSVEAETQYF
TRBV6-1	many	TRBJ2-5	CASRFRRTGGETQYF
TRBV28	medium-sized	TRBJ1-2	CASSITGGYGYTF
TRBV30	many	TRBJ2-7	CAWSLLGGVSYEQYF
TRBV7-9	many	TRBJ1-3	CASSLAANSGNTIYF
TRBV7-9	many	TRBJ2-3	CASSLVRGMSTDTQYF
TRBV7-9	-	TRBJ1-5	CASSLAVGLAGQPQHF
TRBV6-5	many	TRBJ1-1	CASSYVSEAFF
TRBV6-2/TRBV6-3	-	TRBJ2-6	CASTDSPLDFSGANVLTF
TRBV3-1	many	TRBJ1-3	CASSPNSGNTIYF
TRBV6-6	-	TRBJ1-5	CASSYSTGYQPQHF
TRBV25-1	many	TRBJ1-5	CASSESAGGYSNQPQHF
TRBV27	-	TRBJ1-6	CASSFNTGTPSHF